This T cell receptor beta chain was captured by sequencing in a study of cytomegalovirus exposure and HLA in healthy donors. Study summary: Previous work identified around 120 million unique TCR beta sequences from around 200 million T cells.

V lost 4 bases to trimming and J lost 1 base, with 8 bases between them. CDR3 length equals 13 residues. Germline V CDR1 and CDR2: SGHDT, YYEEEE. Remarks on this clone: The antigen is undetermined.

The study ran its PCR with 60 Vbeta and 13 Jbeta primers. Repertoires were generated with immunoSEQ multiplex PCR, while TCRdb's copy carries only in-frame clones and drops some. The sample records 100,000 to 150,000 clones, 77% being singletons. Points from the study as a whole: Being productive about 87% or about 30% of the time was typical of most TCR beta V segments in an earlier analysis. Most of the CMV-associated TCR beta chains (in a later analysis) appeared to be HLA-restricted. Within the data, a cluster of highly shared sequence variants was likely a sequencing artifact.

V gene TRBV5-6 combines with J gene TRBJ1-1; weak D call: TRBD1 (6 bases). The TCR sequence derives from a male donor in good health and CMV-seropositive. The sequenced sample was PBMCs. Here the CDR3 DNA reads TGTGCCAGCAGCGTAGGGGGGAACACTGAAGCTTTCTTT. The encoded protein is CASSVGGNTEAFF.